This is a list of T cell receptor beta chains from one sample in a study of post-analysis software for immune sequencing data. TCRdb used MiXCR to reprocess the PCR reads, holding one entry per CDR3 protein. The table includes about half a million distinct CDR3 sequences, under 55% detected once. Input material: blood. These TCRs come from a girl between 10 and 17 years old with multiple sclerosis. Both conserved end residues are part of each CDR3. The D gene is left open where the match is weak. Clone size, where shown, is once, few, many, or a class for clones that have expanded.

V	size	J	D	CDR3	DNA
TRBV4-3	NA	TRBJ2-2	TRBD2	CASSQDVAGGNTGELFF	TGCGCCAGCAGCCAAGATGTGGCGGGAGGTAACACCGGGGAGCTGTTTTTT
TRBV28	NA	TRBJ2-3	TRBD2	CASEQLAGGTDTQYF	TGTGCCAGCGAACAACTAGCGGGGGGCACAGATACGCAGTATTTT
TRBV28	NA	TRBJ2-1	TRBD2	CASRLTSDSYNEQFF	TGTGCCAGCAGACTTACTAGCGACAGCTACAATGAGCAGTTCTTC
TRBV20-1	few	TRBJ1-4	NA	CSARETTATNEKLFF	TGCAGTGCTAGGGAGACGACAGCAACTAATGAAAAACTGTTTTTT
TRBV20-1	NA	TRBJ2-1	TRBD2	CSIAGESYNEQFF	TGCAGTATAGCGGGAGAGTCCTACAATGAGCAGTTCTTC
TRBV7-9	few	TRBJ2-1	NA	CASSFIMGLLAYNEQFF	TGTGCCAGCAGCTTTATAATGGGACTGCTAGCATACAATGAGCAGTTCTTC
TRBV9	NA	TRBJ2-1	TRBD1	CASSVVGQGGLAYNEQFF	TGTGCCAGCAGCGTAGTGGGACAGGGCGGGCTGGCCTACAATGAGCAGTTCTTC
TRBV29-1	NA	TRBJ1-2	NA	CSGSQGFGYGYTF	TGCAGCGGCTCACAGGGTTTCGGCTATGGCTACACCTTC
TRBV7-2	NA	TRBJ2-7	TRBD2	CASSSTSGRPTEQYF	TGTGCCAGCAGCTCTACTAGCGGGAGACCCACGGAGCAGTACTTC
TRBV5-1	few	TRBJ2-7	NA	CASSLIRHENSYEQYF	TGCGCCAGCAGCTTGATCCGACACGAAAACTCCTACGAGCAGTACTTC
TRBV20-1	once	TRBJ2-7	TRBD1	CSARDGQGGNEQYF	TGCAGTGCTAGAGATGGACAGGGGGGCAACGAGCAGTACTTC
TRBV12-3/TRBV12-4	NA	TRBJ2-3	TRBD2	CASSFYRRGLATTSTDTQYF	TGTGCCAGCTCCTTCTACCGGCGGGGACTAGCGACCACTAGCACAGATACGCAGTATTTT
TRBV20-1	NA	TRBJ2-2	NA	CSASIPGLRSTGELFF	TGCAGTGCTAGCATCCCGGGACTTCGGTCCACCGGGGAGCTGTTTTTT
TRBV7-2	NA	TRBJ2-7	NA	CASSLGVRAGDEQYF	TGTGCCAGCAGCTTAGGGGTCAGGGCTGGGGACGAGCAGTACTTC
TRBV12-5	once	TRBJ1-1	TRBD1	CASGLVLGTGGSEAFF	TGTGCTAGTGGTTTGGTACTCGGGACAGGGGGATCTGAAGCTTTCTTT
TRBV2	few	TRBJ2-5	NA	CASSEALRVLGRQETQYF	TGTGCCAGCAGTGAAGCGCTTCGGGTTTTGGGGCGCCAAGAGACCCAGTACTTC
TRBV7-2	NA	TRBJ1-1	TRBD1	CASSLNSGTANTEAFF	TGTGCCAGCAGCCTAAACTCCGGGACAGCGAACACTGAAGCTTTCTTT
TRBV7-7	few	TRBJ2-5	TRBD2	CASSSLAGAETQYF	TGTGCTAGCAGCTCGCTAGCGGGAGCAGAGACCCAGTACTTC
TRBV9	NA	TRBJ2-1	TRBD1	CASSLRTGVGDEQFF	TGTGCCAGCAGCCTCAGGACAGGGGTTGGGGATGAGCAGTTCTTC
TRBV20-1	NA	TRBJ2-3	NA	CSAGGRAHTDTRYF	TGCAGTGCGGGAGGCAGGGCACACACAGATACGCGGTATTTT
TRBV28	few	TRBJ2-7	NA	CASRAPGSYEQYF	TGTGCCAGCAGGGCCCCGGGGTCCTACGAGCAGTACTTC
TRBV28	NA	TRBJ2-1	NA	CASSLQQIGGQFF	TGTGCCAGCAGTTTACAGCAAATTGGGGGGCAGTTCTTC
TRBV21-1	NA	TRBJ2-1	NA	CASSKVYGRDRIQFF	TGTGCCAGCAGCAAAGTTTACGGACGGGACCGTATACAGTTCTTC
TRBV7-2	NA	TRBJ2-7	TRBD2	CASSLGAGASEQYF	TGTGCCAGCAGCTTAGGCGCGGGAGCTTCCGAGCAGTACTTC
TRBV5-1	NA	TRBJ1-5	TRBD1	CASSPGQGSWPQHF	TGCGCCAGCAGCCCTGGACAGGGCAGTTGGCCCCAGCATTTT
TRBV4-1	NA	TRBJ2-7	NA	CASSPLSLTSSYEQYF	TGCGCCAGCAGCCCCCTTTCTCTCACGTCCTCCTACGAGCAGTACTTC
TRBV2	NA	TRBJ1-5	TRBD1	CASRSRDRGNQPQHF	TGTGCCAGCAGGAGCCGGGACAGGGGCAATCAGCCCCAGCATTTT
TRBV5-1	NA	TRBJ2-3	TRBD2	CASSRKTSGAGDTQYF	TGCGCCAGCAGCCGTAAGACTAGCGGGGCAGGAGATACGCAGTATTTT
TRBV29-1	few	TRBJ2-7	TRBD2	CSVGGTSGGYEQYF	TGCAGCGTCGGGGGGACTAGCGGGGGCTACGAGCAGTACTTC
TRBV12-3/TRBV12-4	NA	TRBJ1-2	TRBD1	CASSTGGVYGYTF	TGTGCCAGCAGTACAGGGGGCGTCTATGGCTACACCTTC
TRBV20-1	NA	TRBJ2-3	TRBD2	CSAIFGGLAGTTDTQYF	TGCAGTGCTATATTTGGGGGGCTAGCGGGGACCACAGATACGCAGTATTTT
TRBV4-1	NA	TRBJ1-2	NA	CASSPIGTFKRNYGYTF	TGCGCCAGCAGCCCAATCGGGACGTTTAAGAGGAACTATGGCTACACCTTC
TRBV18	few	TRBJ2-1	NA	CASSPISTGYNEQFF	TGTGCCAGCTCACCGATTAGTACGGGATACAATGAGCAGTTCTTC
TRBV5-5	NA	TRBJ1-5	NA	CASSLSGAGQPQHF	TGTGCCAGCAGCTTGTCAGGGGCAGGACAGCCCCAGCATTTT
TRBV20-1	few	TRBJ2-7	TRBD2	CSARAPAGTYEQYF	TGCAGTGCCAGGGCCCCAGCGGGAACCTACGAGCAGTACTTC
TRBV20-1	NA	TRBJ2-5	NA	CSAPHGGQETQYF	TGTAGTGCCCCCCACGGGGGCCAAGAGACCCAGTACTTC
TRBV15	NA	TRBJ2-5	TRBD1	CATSKSNRGPFGETQYF	TGTGCCACCAGCAAATCTAACAGGGGTCCGTTCGGGGAGACCCAGTACTTC
TRBV29-1	once	TRBJ2-5	NA	CSVEDGKGHPVLETQYF	TGCAGCGTTGAAGATGGCAAGGGGCATCCGGTGTTGGAGACCCAGTACTTC
TRBV18	once	TRBJ2-5	TRBD2	CASSVLAGDLETQYF	TGTGCCAGCTCAGTACTAGCGGGAGATTTGGAGACCCAGTACTTC